This T cell receptor beta chain is from a study of cytomegalovirus exposure and HLA in healthy donors. Germline CDR1 reads SGHTA; CDR2 reads FQGNSA. Between the trimmed V and J ends, which lost 2 bases and 2 bases, there was a span of 15 bases. CDR3 length: 16 residues. General study points: The presence/absence work took it that sequencing depth was about the same across donors. No immune exposure information besides CMV serostatus was available. Generally TCR sequences proved uncommon, though certain public TCRs appeared in numerous donors. A later analysis by the authors found several of the most significant clusters apparently linked to common viral pathogens.

The PCR was carried out with 60 Vbeta primers and 13 Jbeta primers. Profiling relied on immunoSEQ multiplex PCR, and the TCRdb table lists in-frame clones only, not all of them. The data hold under 200,000 clones, with around 83% observed a single time. Turning to this clone: Its antigen is currently unknown.

Specimen: PBMCs. The chain is built from TRBV7-2 and TRBJ1-2; tentative D call: TRBD1 (5 bases). This TCR was sampled from a woman aged 18 to 35 in good health and CMV-seronegative. The CDR3 loop is CASSLSVGQGNYGYTF. CDR3 nucleotides: TGTGCCAGCAGCTTATCCGTTGGCCAGGGCAACTATGGCTACACCTTC.